The 32 T cell receptor beta chains in this list originate from one sample, sequenced in a study of CD8 T cells in ankylosing spondylitis. TCRdb ran MiXCR on the 5' RACE reads and lists one entry per CDR3 protein. The sample has around 340,000 distinct CDR3 sequences, roughly 20% seen once. Sequencing was performed on blood, either unsorted or a sorted T cell fraction (not recorded which). The receptors here all came from a male donor with ankylosing spondylitis or in good health (not recorded which).

The table lists this clonotype with a few counts. This rearrangement joins TRBV6-1 to TRBJ2-3, with unresolved D. Trimming removed 4 bases from V and 1 base from J, with 12 bases in between. In germline, CDR1 is MNHNS, CDR2 SASEGT. This CDR3 is 15 amino acids long. The CDR3 here is CASSGTESRTDTQYF. The CDR3 DNA sequence: TGTGCCAGCAGTGGAACAGAAAGCCGCACAGATACGCAGTATTTT.

The J gene is TRBJ2-3, the V gene TRBV6-4; 12 bases line up with TRBD2. This CDR3 is built from 19 residues. Trimming cost V 4 bases and J 1 base; bases outside gene matches: 12. The germline V gene encodes CDR1 MRHNA and CDR2 SNTAGT. This chain's CDR3 is CASSGLAGALVYRTDTQYF. The CDR3 DNA is TGTGCCAGCAGTGGACTAGCGGGGGCCCTGGTCTATCGCACAGATACGCAGTATTTT.

This rearrangement joins TRBV11-2 to TRBJ2-3; D might be TRBD1 or TRBD2, each matching 5 bases. Trimming left V 0 bases short and J 2 bases short, with 9 bases between. There are 15 residues in the CDR3. The V gene's germline CDR1 is SGHAT and CDR2 FQNNGV. In DNA, the CDR3 is TGTGCCAGCAGCTTAGAAGGGACCCTCACAGATACGCAGTATTTT. The encoded protein is CASSLEGTLTDTQYF.

The J gene is TRBJ2-3, the V gene TRBV10-2, with D perhaps TRBD2 (6 bases). Germline CDR1 reads WSHSY; CDR2 reads SAAADI. The V end was cut by 4 bases, the J end by 6 bases, with 17 bases between. CDR3 length: 15 amino acids. CDR3 DNA sequence: TGCGCCAGCAGTGGGGCGGGGACCCAGACGGATACGCAGTATTTT. Protein product: CASSGAGTQTDTQYF.

This clonotype has only a few counts. The chain employs TRBV12-3 or TRBV12-4 and TRBJ2-1; TRBD1 or TRBD2 may be the D gene (6 bases each). The CDR3 is 14 residues long. The ends were cut back, 4 bases at V and 6 bases at J, with 13 bases in the middle. CDR3 sequence (DNA): TGTGCCAGCAGTTACGGGGGCCGGGTCAATGAGCAGTTCTTC. As protein: CASSYGGRVNEQFF.

In its sample, this clonotype was seen a few times. This chain links TRBV24-1 with TRBJ2-3; 11 positions match TRBD1. Germline loops: CDR1 KGHDR, CDR2 SFDVKD. The CDR3 is 16 amino acids. After removal of 3 bases from V and 3 bases from J, the junction contained 4 bases not matched to a gene. CDR3 bases: TGTGCCACCAGTGATCGACGGGACAGGGGGACAGATACGCAGTATTTT. Encoded protein: CATSDRRDRGTDTQYF.

CDR3 residues: CASRAGVGDDEHTGELFF. The CDR3 DNA sequence: TGTGCCAGCCGCGCAGGGGTTGGGGACGACGAACACACCGGGGAGCTGTTTTTT. V gene TRBV28 combines with J gene TRBJ2-2; D perhaps matches TRBD1 (6 bases). The germline V and J ends were trimmed by 8 bases and 3 bases, with 25 bases remaining between them. The CDR3 loop spans 18 amino acids. CDR1 and CDR2 from the germline V gene are MDHEN and SYDVKM.

This sequence joins TRBV11-2 and TRBJ2-3; the match to TRBD1 covers 9 bases. This CDR3 is built from 16 residues. Unmatched junction bases numbered 11, after V lost 4 bases and J lost 6 bases. Germline V gene lookup returns CDR1 SGHAT and CDR2 FQNNGV. The CDR3 spells CASSSGQGPVRDTQYF. CDR3 in DNA: TGTGCCAGCAGCTCGGGACAGGGCCCAGTCCGTGATACGCAGTATTTT.

This clonotype has at least ten counts. The chain has TRBV28 and TRBJ2-7; D not certain. The V end was cut by 1 base, the J end by 6 bases, with 7 bases between. Germline CDR1 is MDHEN and CDR2 is SYDVKM. This CDR3 spans 12 amino acids. In nucleotides, the CDR3 is TGTGCCAGCAGTTTATCGGGTCTCGAGCAGTACTTC. Its protein product is CASSLSGLEQYF.

This clonotype was picked up a small number of times. This chain connects TRBV5-1 to TRBJ2-5; 10 bases map to TRBD1. Germline V gene sequence: CDR1 SGHRS, CDR2 YFSETQ. Losses at the gene ends were 3 bases for V and 6 bases for J; bases not matched to a gene: 8. The length of the CDR3 is 15 residues. CDR3 DNA sequence: TGCGCCAGCAGCTCCTATCGACAGGGGGCAAAGACCCAGTACTTC. It codes for CASSSYRQGAKTQYF.

This clonotype has more than one count but fewer than ten. This sequence joins TRBV12-3 or TRBV12-4 and TRBJ2-3; 9 bases are shared with TRBD1. Trimming removed 5 bases from V and 0 bases from J; junction bases left unmatched: 15. The CDR3 consists of 19 residues. This CDR3 is CASSPWDRARGFSTDTQYF. In nucleotides, the CDR3 is TGTGCCAGCAGTCCCTGGGACAGGGCCCGAGGATTTAGCACAGATACGCAGTATTTT.

This clonotype was observed a few times. The chain is built from TRBV7-2 and TRBJ1-6, with D possibly matching TRBD1 (5 bases). Germline CDR1 and CDR2: SGHTA and FQGNSA. V lost 4 bases and J lost 4, with 11 bases in between. The CDR3 contains 15 residues. The CDR3 sequence is CASSSGAEYNSPLHF. CDR3 sequence (DNA): TGTGCCAGCAGCTCCGGGGCAGAGTATAATTCACCCCTCCACTTT.

The genes are TRBV12-3 or TRBV12-4 and TRBJ2-5, with TRBD2 matching over 14 bases. This CDR3 comprises 16 residues. Unmatched junction bases numbered 2, after V lost 3 bases and J lost 2 bases. CDR3 DNA: TGTGCCAGCAGTTTCGGGACTAGCGGGGGTCAAGAGACCCAGTACTTC. Translating it yields CASSFGTSGGQETQYF.

J is TRBJ2-2 and V is TRBV27; TRBD1 aligns across 7 bases. Looked up from germline, CDR1 is MNHEY and CDR2 is SMNVEV (reference sequence). CDR3 length equals 15 residues. Trimming cost V 5 bases and J 4 bases; bases outside gene matches: 7. CDR3: CASSHPGQPTGELFF. DNA for the CDR3: TGTGCCAGCAGTCACCCGGGACAGCCCACCGGGGAGCTGTTTTTT.

This clonotype was observed a handful of times. The J gene is TRBJ2-1, the V gene TRBV20-1; D not resolved. Germline V gene sequence: CDR1 DFQATT, CDR2 SNEGSKA (reference sequence). Trimming pared 3 bases from V and 9 bases from J, leaving 12 bases between. This CDR3 is 12 amino acids long. The CDR3 spells CSASFSNGEQFF. Here the CDR3 DNA reads TGCAGTGCTAGTTTCAGTAACGGTGAGCAGTTCTTC.

The gene calls are TRBV3-1 and TRBJ2-5; 7 positions match TRBD1. After removal of 1 base from V and 1 base from J, the junction contained 3 bases not matched to a gene. Germline V lookup: CDR1 LGHDT, CDR2 YNNKEL (reference sequence). The CDR3 contains 15 residues. The CDR3 region is CASSQGGTVQETQYF. In DNA, the CDR3 is TGTGCCAGCAGCCAAGGTGGGACAGTCCAAGAGACCCAGTACTTC.

The rearrangement uses TRBV15 and TRBJ2-1; 7 bases agree with TRBD2. The CDR3 loop spans 16 amino acids. The V and J ends lost 1 base and 7 bases, in that order; junction bases with no gene match: 10. Germline V CDR1 and CDR2: LNHNV, YYDKDF (reference sequence). Here the CDR3 reads CATSRVGLGGSNEQFF. CDR3 sequence (DNA): TGTGCCACCAGCAGAGTTGGCCTGGGAGGGAGTAATGAGCAGTTCTTC.

The sample holds a few counts of this clonotype. V and J are TRBV12-3 or TRBV12-4 and TRBJ2-1, with 12 bases that match TRBD2. This CDR3 contains 13 residues. V lost 3 bases to trimming and J lost 10 bases; unmatched junction nucleotides: 1. The CDR3 coding sequence is TGTGCCAGCAGTTTCACTAGCGGGGGGGAGCAGTTCTTC. Its translation is CASSFTSGGEQFF.

The chain joins TRBV20-1 to TRBJ2-1; 8 nucleotides align to TRBD2. V lost 0 bases to trimming and J lost 6 bases; unmatched junction nucleotides: 16. The CDR3 covers 18 residues. Germline CDR1 reads DFQATT; CDR2 reads SNEGSKA (reference sequence). This CDR3 reads CSARDFQRGRPLGNEQFF. The CDR3 nucleotides are TGCAGTGCTAGAGATTTCCAGCGGGGGAGGCCGTTGGGCAATGAGCAGTTCTTC.

V gene TRBV2 combines with J gene TRBJ2-4, with D maybe TRBD2 (5 bases). Per germline, CDR1 SNHLY and CDR2 FYNNEI. With 8 bases removed from V and 0 bases from J, the gap between germline ends came to 8 bases. There are 13 residues in the CDR3. The CDR3 sequence is CASGGRAKNIQYF. In DNA, the CDR3 is TGTGCCAGCGGAGGCAGAGCCAAAAACATTCAGTACTTC.

The V gene is TRBV19, the J gene TRBJ2-2; the D is unclear. CDR3 length: 15 amino acids. Trimming stripped 5 bases from V and 1 base from J, with 11 bases between. Germline V gives CDR1 LNHDA, CDR2 SQIVND (reference sequence). The CDR3 spells CASSLPAGNTGELFF. The CDR3 DNA reads as TGTGCCAGTAGTCTTCCGGCTGGGAACACCGGGGAGCTGTTTTTT. Full variable domain (remainder filled in from reference TRBV19 and TRBJ2-2): DGGITQSPKYLFRKEGQNVTLSCEQNLNHDAMYWYRQDPGQGLRLIYYSQIVNDFQKGDIAEGYSVSREKKESFPLTVTSAQKNPTAFYLCASSLPAGNTGELFFGEGSRLTVL.

CDR3 sequence (DNA): TGTGCCAGCAGGAATCTGGTCAGCTCCTACAATGAGCAGTTCTTC. Translation: CASRNLVSSYNEQFF. This chain links TRBV11-2 with TRBJ2-1; D call uncertain. The germline V and J ends were trimmed by 6 bases and 0 bases, with 12 bases remaining between them. The CDR3 totals 15 residues. Germline V gene lookup returns CDR1 SGHAT and CDR2 FQNNGV.

Only a few counts were recorded for this clonotype. The CDR3 nucleotides read TGCAGCGTTGATGGGTCTTCCGGGGAGCTGTTTTTT. Translating gives CSVDGSSGELFF. This chain links TRBV29-1 with TRBJ2-2; no clear D. Germline V gene sequence: CDR1 SQVTM, CDR2 ANQGSEA. Trimming pared 3 bases from V and 6 bases from J, leaving 8 bases between. This CDR3 is 12 amino acids long.

A few counts support this clonotype. This chain uses TRBV13 with TRBJ2-1; the match to TRBD1 covers 7 bases. From germline, CDR1 is PRHDT and CDR2 FYEKMQ (reference sequence). This CDR3 is built from 16 residues. V shed 4 bases and J 2 bases; nucleotides not matched to a gene: 8. CDR3 sequence reads: CASSSIRDRAYNEQFF. CDR3 in DNA: TGTGCCAGCAGCTCCATCCGGGACAGAGCCTACAATGAGCAGTTCTTC.

J is TRBJ2-1 and V is TRBV20-1, with 14 bases lining up with TRBD2. V dropped 6 bases and J dropped 6; count of bases not matched to a gene: 4. Per the germline V gene, CDR1 is DFQATT and CDR2 is SNEGSKA (reference sequence). This CDR3 has 14 residues. CDR3 in amino acids: CSARLAGGLNEQFF. For the CDR3, the DNA is TGCAGTGCCAGACTAGCGGGGGGGCTCAATGAGCAGTTCTTC.

Here the CDR3 reads CASSRPGQYEQYF. The CDR3 coding sequence is TGTGCCAGCAGTCGGCCGGGACAGTACGAGCAGTACTTC. The chain is built from TRBV28 and TRBJ2-7; 7 bases line up with TRBD1. The CDR3 sequence is 13 residues long. Trimming took 5 bases from V and 4 from J; bases not matched to a gene: 5. The germline gives CDR1 MDHEN, CDR2 SYDVKM.

This chain links TRBV7-9 with TRBJ2-7; no reliable D call. Germline V gene sequence: CDR1 SEHNR, CDR2 FQNEAQ (reference sequence). This CDR3 region has 15 residues. Trimming stripped 5 bases from V and 3 bases from J, with 17 bases between. This chain's CDR3 is CASSPATQPHYEQYF. In nucleotides, the CDR3 is TGTGCCAGCAGCCCGGCTACACAGCCCCACTACGAGCAGTACTTC.

This clonotype appeared a few times. This chain links TRBV4-1 with TRBJ2-1; 12 nucleotides agree with TRBD2. Losses at the gene ends were 1 base for V and 5 bases for J; bases not matched to a gene: 9. This CDR3 is built from 18 residues. The germline V gene encodes CDR1 MGHRA and CDR2 YSYEKL. The CDR3 nucleotides read TGCGCCAGCAGCCAAGTCACTAGCGGGGGGCCCCCTGACAATGAGCAGTTCTTC. This codes for CASSQVTSGGPPDNEQFF.

In its sample, this clonotype was seen many times. This chain joins TRBV12-3 or TRBV12-4 and TRBJ1-4; perhaps TRBD1 as D (6 bases). This CDR3 comprises 12 residues. Trimming pared 6 bases from V and 10 bases from J, leaving 12 bases between. The CDR3 nucleotides are TGTGCCAGCAGCCCCACAGGGTTAAAACTGTTTTTT. Translation: CASSPTGLKLFF.

This clonotype has just a few counts. The chain combines TRBV12-3 or TRBV12-4 with TRBJ1-5, with no clear D. The length of the CDR3 is 12 residues. Trimming took 4 bases from V and 5 from J, leaving 6 bases between them. The CDR3 region has the DNA TGTGCCAGCAGTTCTGGACATCAGCCCCAGCATTTT. It specifies CASSSGHQPQHF.

This chain uses TRBV9 with TRBJ2-2; D perhaps matches TRBD2 (5 bases). CDR1 is SGDLS and CDR2 is YYNGEE in the germline V gene. The CDR3 covers 18 residues. V was pared by 4 bases and J by 5 bases, with 24 bases between. The CDR3 protein is CASSSRVVYEGWTGELFF. The CDR3 coding sequence is TGTGCCAGCAGCTCCCGAGTGGTGTACGAGGGCTGGACCGGGGAGCTGTTTTTT.

This clonotype turned up a few times. This chain joins TRBV20-1 and TRBJ2-3; D is perhaps TRBD2 (6 bases). The CDR3 is 16 amino acids. Germline-derived CDR1 and CDR2 are DFQATT and SNEGSKA (reference sequence). V was pared by 4 bases and J by 0 bases, with 17 bases between. The DNA of the CDR3 is TGCAGTGCTACCGTCCAGGACTACCATAGCACAGATACGCAGTATTTT. Amino acids: CSATVQDYHSTDTQYF.